The next 18 T cell receptor beta chains were all read from a single sample in a study of T cells in women clearing cervical HPV infection. Clones were read by immunoSEQ multiplex PCR, and TCRdb kept only the in-frame ones, dropping some. This table holds about 36,000 clones. Sample: blood buffy coat. These TCRs come from a woman aged 18-70 years with a cervical HPV16 infection that either progressed to CIN3+ or cleared (not recorded which).

Note on this clone: The sequenced fragment ends 3 residues before the CDR3 boundary, so the rest is inferred from the germline J gene. The gene calls are TRBV5-1 and TRBJ1-1; TRBD1 matches at 9 bases. After removal of 2 bases from V and 5 bases from J, the junction contained 4 bases not matched to a gene. The CDR3 extends over 14 amino acids. The germline CDR1 and CDR2 sequences are SGHRS and YFSETQ. CDR3 loop: CASSLLTGGTEAFF. CDR3 DNA (partial): TGCGCCAGCAGCTTACTGACAGGGGGGACTGAA. The whole variable domain, filled in from reference TRBV5-1 and TRBJ1-1, reads KAGVTQTPRYLIKTRGQQVTLSCSPISGHRSVSWYQQTPGQGLQFLFEYFSETQRNKGNFPGRFSGRQFSNSRSEMNVSTLELGDSALYLCASSLLTGGTEAFFGQGTRLTVV.

Worth noting for this clone: Read data end 3 residues before the CDR3 end; the end is taken from the germline J gene. V and J are TRBV6-1 and TRBJ2-7; D may be TRBD1 or TRBD2 (6 bases each). Germline CDR1 is MNHNS and CDR2 is SASEGT. This CDR3 comprises 15 residues. V was pared by 1 base and J by 6 bases, with 16 bases between. The chain's CDR3 is CASSEVGGRGGEQYF. Partial CDR3 DNA: TGTGCCAGCAGTGAAGTCGGTGGCAGGGGAGGCGAG.

Incomplete CDR3 DNA: TGTGCCATCACTCCCCGAGGGTCTGGCAACGAG. Protein: CAITPRGSGNE. The full CDR3 protein is CAITPRGSGNEQYF. The chain joins TRBV10-3 to TRBJ2-7; D may be TRBD2 (5 bases). The read halts 3 residues ahead of the CDR3 end, with the missing end drawn from the germline J gene. V lost 7 bases and J 5 bases, leaving 18 bases between the germline ends. This CDR3 has 14 residues. Germline CDR1 and CDR2: ENHRY and SYGVKD.

This clone is classed as medium-sized (0.01 to 0.1%) by frequency. The read ends 3 residues shy of where the CDR3 ends; the end is completed using the germline J gene. The chain recombines TRBV18 with TRBJ1-4; no firm D call. The CDR3 contains 16 residues. Germline V lookup: CDR1 KGHSH, CDR2 LQKENI. V shed 3 bases and J shed 7 bases, with 18 bases lying between them. The CDR3 DNA, read in part, is TGTGCCAGCTCACCCCAGCCCACTCCGGGGAGTGAAAAA. This gives the protein CASSPQPTPGSEK. The full CDR3 protein is CASSPQPTPGSEKLFF.

Regarding this clone: The CDR3 goes on 3 residues after the read ends, and that part is filled in from the germline J gene. The chain carries TRBV19 and TRBJ1-2; D perhaps matches TRBD1 (5 bases). CDR1 and CDR2 from the germline V gene are LNHDA and SQIVND (reference sequence). CDR3 length equals 14 residues. The sequenced part of the CDR3 DNA is TGTGCCAGTAGTTGGGGACTAGCGGCAGATACC. It translates to CASSWGLAADT. The CDR3 reads in full as CASSWGLAADTYTF.

A word on this clone: The sequenced fragment ends 3 residues before the CDR3 boundary, so the rest is inferred from the germline J gene. The V and J genes are TRBV7-9 and TRBJ2-4; 8 nucleotides match TRBD1. The CDR3 totals 14 residues. Germline V gene lookup returns CDR1 SEHNR and CDR2 FQNEAQ (reference sequence). CDR3 bases read: TGTGCCAGCAGCTCGACAGGGGCTAACTATGGT. Residues: CASSSTGANYG. The CDR3 in full is CASSSTGANYGQYF.

On this clone: The read is 3 residues too short to cover the CDR3 end, so that end is filled in from the germline J gene. The gene calls are TRBV19 and TRBJ2-3; D unresolved. The CDR3 totals 13 residues. Per germline, CDR1 LNHDA and CDR2 SQIVND (reference sequence). CDR3 loop: CASRNFPSEPQYF. CDR3 DNA (partial): TGTGCCAGTAGAAATTTCCCGTCTGAGCCG.

In the case of this clone: The read ends 3 residues shy of where the CDR3 ends; the end is completed using the germline J gene. The V call is TRBV29-1, the J call TRBJ1-1; 8 nucleotides match TRBD1. This CDR3 has 12 amino acids. Germline V gene lookup returns CDR1 SQVTM and CDR2 ANQGSEA. V was clipped by 6 bases and J by 6 bases; unmatched bases: 6. The CDR3 sequence is CSVMDREAEAFF. The part of the CDR3 DNA that was read is TGCAGCGTGATGGACAGGGAGGCTGAA.

On this clone: The missing CDR3 end, 3 residues past where the read stops, is filled in from the germline J gene. The sample has other DNA sequences that encode this CDR3 too. The chain joins TRBV20-1 to TRBJ2-3; 10 nucleotides align to TRBD2. The CDR3 loop spans 15 amino acids. The J segment lost 1 base and the V segment lost 6 bases, leaving 7 bases of the junction unmatched. CDR1 and CDR2 (germline): DFQATT, SNEGSKA (reference sequence). CDR3 region: CSAPPLAGGTDTQYF. The sequenced CDR3 bases are TGCAGTGCCCCGCCCCTAGCGGGGGGCACAGATACG.

In regard to this clone: The CDR3 is cut off 3 residues early in the read; its end comes from the germline J gene. The V gene is TRBV13, the J gene TRBJ2-7, with D tentatively TRBD1 (6 bases). The length of the CDR3 is 15 residues. Deletions cut 1 base from V and 1 base from J, with 11 bases between. Germline lookup yields CDR1 PRHDT and CDR2 FYEKMQ (reference sequence). The CDR3 sequence is CASSLDGTRSYEQYF. CDR3 bases read: TGTGCCAGCAGCTTAGACGGGACACGTTCCTACGAG.

Regarding this clone: The sequence runs out 3 residues before the end of the CDR3; the remainder is reconstructed from the germline J gene. The V call is TRBV7-1, the J call TRBJ2-5; 10 positions match TRBD2. TRBV7-1 is flagged as an ORF with uncertain function. The ends lost 3 bases at V and 5 bases at J; junction bases unmatched: 24. The CDR3 has 21 residues. CDR3 region: CASSSWEGGGQRGGPRETQYF. The DNA read from the CDR3 is TGTGCCAGCAGCTCCTGGGAGGGAGGAGGGCAGCGGGGGGGGCCCCGGGAGACC.

Turning to this clone: The read finishes 3 residues shy of the CDR3 end, and the germline J gene is used to complete it. This chain links TRBV6-1 with TRBJ1-5, with D possibly TRBD1 on 5 matching bases. Germline V gene sequence: CDR1 MNHNS, CDR2 SASEGT. The CDR3 runs 14 residues. Trimming took off 0 bases at V and 7 bases at J, with 10 bases between the two ends. The CDR3 bases that were read are TGTGCCAGCAGTGAAGCGCAGGGTCCACAGCCC. Protein: CASSEAQGPQP. The full CDR3 is CASSEAQGPQPQHF.

For this clone: The DNA ends 3 residues before the CDR3 does, and the rest of the CDR3 is filled in from the germline J gene. This chain joins TRBV5-1 and TRBJ2-1; tentative D call: TRBD2 (6 bases). V lost 0 bases, J lost 3 bases, and 10 bases lay in between. The CDR3 length is 15 residues. Germline values: CDR1 SGHRS, CDR2 YFSETQ. Here the CDR3 reads CASSLGGANYNEQFF. CDR3 DNA (partial): TGCGCCAGCAGCTTGGGCGGGGCCAACTACAATGAG.

As to this clone: The CDR3 end lies 3 residues beyond the end of the read and is filled in from the germline J gene. The gene calls are TRBV12-3 or TRBV12-4 and TRBJ2-1, with D tentatively TRBD1 (5 bases). CDR3 size: 14 residues. The V end was cut by 8 bases, the J end by 3 bases, with 14 bases between. Here the CDR3 reads CASSTQGYYNEQFF. CDR3 DNA (partial): TGTGCCAGCTCTACGCAGGGCTACTACAATGAG.

Turning to this clone: The CDR3 end falls 3 residues outside the read, so it is completed with the germline J gene. The V and J genes are TRBV11-1 and TRBJ2-7; 7 nucleotides agree with TRBD1. The germline CDR1 and CDR2 sequences are SGHAT and FQDESV (reference sequence). Trimming removed 4 bases from V and 3 bases from J; junction bases left unmatched: 3. This CDR3 contains 13 residues. Partial CDR3 DNA: TGTGCCAGCAGCTCGACAGGGAGCTACGAG. Translation: CASSSTGSYE. The full CDR3 reads CASSSTGSYEQYF.

The sequenced part of the CDR3 DNA is TGTGCCAGCAGCTTACGCGAGGATTGGCGGTTCTGGGGC. Encoded protein: CASSLREDWRFWG. The full CDR3 protein reads CASSLREDWRFWGYTF. The rearrangement uses TRBV13 and TRBJ1-2, with no clear D. Read coverage stops 3 residues before the CDR3 terminus; the germline J gene supplies the remainder. CDR1 and CDR2 (germline): PRHDT, FYEKMQ (reference sequence). The CDR3 has 16 amino acids. Drawing the rest from reference TRBV13 and TRBJ1-2, the complete variable domain is AAGVIQSPRHLIKEKRETATLKCYPIPRHDTVYWYQQGPGQDPQFLISFYEKMQSDKGSIPDRFSAQQFSDYHSELNMSSLELGDSALYFCASSLREDWRFWGYTFGSGTRLTVV.

Notes on this clone: Read data end 3 residues before the CDR3 end; the end is taken from the germline J gene. The chain has TRBV7-9 and TRBJ1-2; tentative D call: TRBD1 (5 bases). This CDR3 has 15 amino acids. Germline values: CDR1 SEHNR, CDR2 FQNEAQ (reference sequence). Here the CDR3 reads CASRAGTFGTDTYTF. CDR3 bases read: TGTGCCAGCAGAGCGGGGACGTTCGGCACAGATACC.

In the case of this clone: The read ends 3 residues shy of where the CDR3 ends; the end is completed using the germline J gene. This sequence joins TRBV7-9 and TRBJ2-3; D is uncertain. The CDR3 consists of 11 residues. Germline CDR1 and CDR2: SEHNR and FQNEAQ (reference sequence). Trimming stripped 11 bases from V and 1 base from J, with 7 bases between. Incomplete CDR3 DNA: TGTGCCGTAGAAGGCACAGATACG. As protein: CAVEGTDT. The whole CDR3 protein is CAVEGTDTQYF.